Presented here are 30 T cell receptor beta chains from one specimen sequenced in a study of post-analysis software for immune sequencing data. The antigens for these receptors are not known. Unique-molecular-identifier-tagged TCR beta cDNA libraries were used. TCRdb re-called the PCR reads with MiXCR, one entry per CDR3 protein. The sample carries around 710,000 distinct CDR3 sequences, 46% recorded once. Findings and caveats of the study: Patients had higher frequencies than controls of roughly five TRBV segments, including TRBV5-6, TRBV5-1 and TRBV20-1.

Sequencing was performed on blood. These TCRs come from a girl aged 5 to 17 with multiple sclerosis.

The chain recombines TRBV6-1 with TRBJ2-7, with 14 bases aligning to TRBD2. The CDR3 is made up of 15 amino acids. Germline V CDR1 and CDR2: MNHNS, SASEGT. V gave up 7 bases and J gave up 5 bases; unmatched junction bases: 7. This CDR3 is CASTPGGLAGDEQYF. The CDR3 DNA follows: TGTGCCAGCACTCCGGGGGGACTAGCGGGGGACGAGCAGTACTTC.

The CDR3 spells CASTEGASGVTDTQYF. In DNA, the CDR3 is TGTGCCAGCACCGAAGGGGCTAGCGGAGTCACAGATACGCAGTATTTT. The chain combines TRBV6-1 with TRBJ2-3; 7 bases align to TRBD2. The V gene end was trimmed by 7 bases and the J gene end by 2 bases; junction bases not matched to a gene: 12. This CDR3 is built from 16 residues. Germline V gene data show CDR1 as MNHNS and CDR2 as SASEGT.

This clonotype has a handful of counts. V usage is TRBV20-1 and J usage is TRBJ2-1; 11 bases align to TRBD1. Germline CDR1 and CDR2: DFQATT and SNEGSKA (reference sequence). V lost 0 bases, J lost 8 bases, and 6 bases stayed unmatched. The CDR3 has 15 residues. The CDR3 nucleotides read TGCAGTGCTAGAGAGGACAGGGGGCGCGGGGATGAGCAGTTCTTC. This encodes CSAREDRGRGDEQFF.

The rearrangement uses TRBV12-3 or TRBV12-4 and TRBJ2-5; D is possibly TRBD1 or TRBD2 (5 bases each). V dropped 2 bases and J dropped 5 bases, with 21 bases sitting between them. This CDR3 contains 17 residues. This CDR3 reads CASSLRGLALVSETQYF. Written as DNA, the CDR3 is TGTGCCAGCAGTTTAAGGGGTCTAGCTCTTGTGTCGGAGACCCAGTACTTC.

This chain connects TRBV5-6 to TRBJ2-3, with D possibly being TRBD2 (5 bases). Trimming removed 4 bases at V and 2 bases at J, with 14 bases between. Per germline, CDR1 SGHDT and CDR2 YYEEEE. This CDR3 is 15 amino acids long. CDR3 nucleotides: TGTGCCAGCAGCGTACTAACGGAGGACACAGATACGCAGTATTTT. This translates into CASSVLTEDTDTQYF.

This chain links TRBV20-1 with TRBJ2-4; D could derive from TRBD1 or TRBD2 (6 bases each). V lost 6 bases to trimming and J lost 0 bases, with 15 bases between them. CDR3 length: 15 residues. Looked up from germline, CDR1 is DFQATT and CDR2 is SNEGSKA (reference sequence). The CDR3 coding sequence is TGCAGTGCGCAGAGAGGGGGGAGAGCCAAAAACATTCAGTACTTC. It is translated as CSAQRGGRAKNIQYF.

The rearrangement uses TRBV5-1 and TRBJ2-1; tentatively, D is TRBD2 (6 bases). Germline assignment: CDR1 SGHRS and CDR2 YFSETQ. Trimming removed 4 bases from V and 4 bases from J, with 15 bases in between. The CDR3 length is 15 residues. The CDR3 region is CASSPRVSGYNEQFF. CDR3 nucleotides: TGCGCCAGCAGCCCTAGGGTAAGCGGGTACAATGAGCAGTTCTTC.

The gene calls are TRBV20-1 and TRBJ2-3, with a tentative D call TRBD2 (6 bases). In germline, CDR1 is DFQATT, CDR2 SNEGSKA (reference sequence). This CDR3 comprises 13 residues. With 3 bases removed from V and 4 bases from J, the gap between germline ends came to 11 bases. The CDR3 protein is CSASGSRADTQYF. CDR3 sequence (DNA): TGCAGTGCTAGCGGGAGTAGGGCAGATACGCAGTATTTT.

This clonotype occurred a few times. The chain couples TRBV11-2 to TRBJ1-1; 7 nucleotides align to TRBD1. Germline V CDR1 and CDR2: SGHAT, FQNNGV. V gave up 4 bases and J gave up 4 bases; unmatched junction bases: 9. This CDR3 spans 15 amino acids. This chain's CDR3 is CASSWGTAAATEAFF. Here the CDR3 DNA reads TGTGCCAGCAGCTGGGGGACAGCGGCCGCCACTGAAGCTTTCTTT.

The chain recombines TRBV20-1 with TRBJ2-7; 9 bases agree with TRBD1. Per germline, CDR1 DFQATT and CDR2 SNEGSKA (reference sequence). The length of the CDR3 is 16 residues. Germline trimming cut 1 base from V and 4 bases from J; bases unmatched to any gene: 11. The chain's CDR3 is CSARGPGNRGHYEQYF. In DNA form, the CDR3 reads TGCAGTGCTAGAGGTCCGGGGAACAGGGGGCATTACGAGCAGTACTTC.

This clonotype was found a few times. The chain has TRBV7-2 and TRBJ2-5; 11 bases are a match to TRBD2. Trimming removed 5 bases from V and 3 bases from J; junction bases left unmatched: 11. Germline CDR1 reads SGHTA; CDR2 reads FQGNSA. CDR3 length equals 17 residues. CDR3 sequence: CASSPPALLAGEETQYF. CDR3 coding DNA: TGTGCCAGCAGCCCCCCAGCCTTACTAGCGGGAGAAGAGACCCAGTACTTC.

The chain links TRBV6-1 to TRBJ2-7; no definite D call. This CDR3 spans 15 amino acids. The ends were cut back, 0 bases at V and 4 bases at J, with 13 bases in the middle. Germline-derived CDR1 and CDR2 are MNHNS and SASEGT. The CDR3 DNA follows: TGTGCCAGCAGTGAAGCGGGTGGTGAATGGTACGAGCAGTACTTC. This sequence encodes CASSEAGGEWYEQYF.

V gene TRBV15 combines with J gene TRBJ2-3; D gene ambiguous. V was trimmed by 1 base and J by 3 bases, leaving 2 bases between them. Germline CDR1 and CDR2: LNHNV and YYDKDF (reference sequence). The CDR3 loop spans 12 amino acids. The CDR3 bases are TGTGCCACCAGCAGAGGGACAGATACGCAGTATTTT. Translating gives CATSRGTDTQYF.

The chain joins TRBV6-2 or TRBV6-3 to TRBJ2-3; D gene ambiguous. CDR3 length: 15 amino acids. V shed 0 bases and J shed 0 bases, with 7 bases lying between them. CDR1 is MNHEY and CDR2 is SVGEGT in the germline V gene. The chain's CDR3 is CASSYSTLSTDTQYF. The CDR3 DNA sequence: TGTGCCAGCAGTTACTCGACGTTGAGCACAGATACGCAGTATTTT.

The chain combines TRBV24-1 with TRBJ2-5; 12 bases are shared with TRBD2. The CDR3 runs to 16 residues. Per the germline V gene, CDR1 is KGHDR and CDR2 is SFDVKD. Trimming at V came to 3 bases and at J to 3 bases, leaving 4 bases not matched to a gene. DNA for the CDR3: TGTGCCACCAGTGATAATGGACTAGCGGGGAAAGAGACCCAGTACTTC. Protein sequence: CATSDNGLAGKETQYF.

This clonotype occurred many times. V and J are TRBV14 and TRBJ1-2, with 7 bases lining up with TRBD1. The CDR3 is 12 amino acids. Germline assignment: CDR1 SGHDN and CDR2 FVKESK. The J segment lost 7 bases and the V segment lost 8 bases, leaving 7 bases of the junction unmatched. CDR3 protein: CASGTVGLGYTF. The CDR3 DNA sequence: TGTGCCAGCGGGACAGTTGGCCTTGGCTACACCTTC.

This clonotype appeared a few times. The chain employs TRBV27 and TRBJ2-1; 7 bases align to TRBD2. Per germline, CDR1 MNHEY and CDR2 SMNVEV (reference sequence). Trimming took 5 bases from V and 1 from J; bases not matched to a gene: 5. The CDR3 sequence is 15 residues long. CDR3 DNA: TGTGCCAGCAGTCCCTGGGGGGGTTCCTACAATGAGCAGTTCTTC. Translated: CASSPWGGSYNEQFF.

The chain employs TRBV5-6 and TRBJ2-1; maybe TRBD1 (5 bases). Germline values: CDR1 SGHDT, CDR2 YYEEEE. This CDR3 has 14 amino acids. Trimming removed 10 bases at V and 6 bases at J, with 20 bases between. CDR3 protein: CASWGSSWGNEQFF. Here the CDR3 DNA reads TGTGCCTCCTGGGGCAGCAGCTGGGGCAATGAGCAGTTCTTC.

V gene TRBV6-5 combines with J gene TRBJ1-2; D might be TRBD1 (5 bases). In germline, CDR1 is MNHEY, CDR2 SVGAGI. V was clipped by 0 bases and J by 6 bases, with 23 bases between them. The CDR3 sequence is 18 residues long. CDR3 region: CASSYSTGRASRHDGYTF. The CDR3, as DNA: TGTGCCAGCAGTTACTCGACCGGCAGGGCGTCGAGGCACGATGGCTACACCTTC.

The chain links TRBV27 to TRBJ2-3; perhaps TRBD1 as D (6 bases). This CDR3 has 16 residues. Germline V lookup: CDR1 MNHEY, CDR2 SMNVEV (reference sequence). Deletions cut 2 bases from V and 4 bases from J, with 16 bases between. DNA of the CDR3: TGTGCCAGCAGTTTAATCCAGGGGAATGTTGCAGATACGCAGTATTTT. The encoded protein is CASSLIQGNVADTQYF.

This clonotype was observed a handful of times. The rearrangement uses TRBV9 and TRBJ2-6; 7 positions agree with TRBD2. The CDR3 extends over 17 amino acids. Germline V gene lookup returns CDR1 SGDLS and CDR2 YYNGEE. The V segment lost 0 bases and the J segment 0 bases; nucleotides outside the gene matches: 3. The CDR3 protein is CASSVVQRDSGANVLTF. The CDR3 DNA reads as TGTGCCAGCAGCGTAGTACAGCGGGACTCTGGGGCCAACGTCCTGACTTTC.

This clonotype showed up just a few times. The V gene is TRBV5-1, the J gene TRBJ2-7, with 10 nucleotides matching TRBD2. CDR3 length equals 17 residues. Unmatched junction bases numbered 11, after V lost 4 bases and J lost 1 base. Germline V lookup: CDR1 SGHRS, CDR2 YFSETQ. CDR3: CASSDSLAGEGSYEQYF. The DNA of the CDR3 is TGCGCCAGCAGCGACTCCCTAGCGGGAGAGGGGTCCTACGAGCAGTACTTC.

The chain recombines TRBV7-2 with TRBJ2-3, with D possibly being TRBD2 (5 bases). The length of the CDR3 is 15 residues. Trimming stripped 4 bases from V and 2 bases from J, with 13 bases between. The V gene's germline CDR1 is SGHTA and CDR2 FQGNSA. CDR3 DNA: TGTGCCAGCAGCTACCTGTCCGGACTCACAGATACGCAGTATTTT. It codes for CASSYLSGLTDTQYF.

The V and J genes are TRBV29-1 and TRBJ1-1; TRBD1 matches 7 bases. The CDR3 has 10 amino acids. Unmatched junction bases numbered 5, after V lost 7 bases and J lost 9 bases. Germline V gene lookup returns CDR1 SQVTM and CDR2 ANQGSEA. The CDR3 DNA reads as TGCAGCGCATCGACAGGGAAAGCTTTCTTT. As protein: CSASTGKAFF.

The CDR3 DNA sequence: TGCGCCAGCAGCCCGACGACTAGCGGGAGTTACGAGCAGTACTTC. This sequence encodes CASSPTTSGSYEQYF. The chain carries TRBV5-1 and TRBJ2-5; 12 bases are shared with TRBD2. The end of the DNA fits TRBJ2-7 better, so the J call may be wrong. Germline V gives CDR1 SGHRS, CDR2 YFSETQ. The CDR3 contains 15 residues.

This clonotype came up a few times. The V call is TRBV9, the J call TRBJ2-1; D not certain. This CDR3 comprises 14 residues. V lost 0 bases, J lost 5 bases, and 9 bases lay in between. The germline CDR1 and CDR2 sequences are SGDLS and YYNGEE. The CDR3 is CASSVASRDNEQFF. In DNA form, the CDR3 reads TGTGCCAGCAGCGTAGCCTCCCGGGACAATGAGCAGTTCTTC.

This clonotype appeared many times. This chain uses TRBV6-1 with TRBJ1-1; TRBD1 aligns across 7 bases. Germline lookup yields CDR1 MNHNS and CDR2 SASEGT. The CDR3 totals 20 residues. Trimming cost V 7 bases and J 4 bases; bases outside gene matches: 27. This chain's CDR3 is CASIPSRGAPTPGGSTEAFF. In DNA, the CDR3 is TGTGCCAGCATCCCCTCCAGGGGGGCACCGACACCAGGGGGGTCCACTGAAGCTTTCTTT.

A few counts support this clonotype. The chain joins TRBV13 to TRBJ2-5; no definite D call. The CDR3 runs 13 residues. V lost 4 bases and J 0 bases, leaving 6 bases between the germline ends. From germline, CDR1 is PRHDT and CDR2 FYEKMQ (reference sequence). The DNA of the CDR3 is TGTGCCAGCAGCTCTGAAGACCAAGAGACCCAGTACTTC. Residues: CASSSEDQETQYF.

The chain carries TRBV11-2 and TRBJ2-1; 10 positions agree with TRBD2. The CDR3 contains 17 residues. J was trimmed by 7 bases and V by 0 bases; bases with no gene match: 9. CDR1 and CDR2 from the germline V gene are SGHAT and FQNNGV. CDR3 residues: CASSLDTSGRASNEQFF. The CDR3 region has the DNA TGTGCCAGCAGCTTAGATACAAGCGGGAGGGCCTCGAATGAGCAGTTCTTC.

In this sample, this clonotype turned up a few times. V is TRBV12-3 or TRBV12-4 and J is TRBJ1-2, with D maybe TRBD1 (5 bases). This CDR3 contains 16 residues. The V end was cut by 8 bases, the J end by 5 bases, with 24 bases between. In DNA form, the CDR3 reads TGTGCCAGCTTTGGAGGCGGCGGGGGGGATTGGTATGGCTACACCTTC. This sequence encodes CASFGGGGGDWYGYTF.